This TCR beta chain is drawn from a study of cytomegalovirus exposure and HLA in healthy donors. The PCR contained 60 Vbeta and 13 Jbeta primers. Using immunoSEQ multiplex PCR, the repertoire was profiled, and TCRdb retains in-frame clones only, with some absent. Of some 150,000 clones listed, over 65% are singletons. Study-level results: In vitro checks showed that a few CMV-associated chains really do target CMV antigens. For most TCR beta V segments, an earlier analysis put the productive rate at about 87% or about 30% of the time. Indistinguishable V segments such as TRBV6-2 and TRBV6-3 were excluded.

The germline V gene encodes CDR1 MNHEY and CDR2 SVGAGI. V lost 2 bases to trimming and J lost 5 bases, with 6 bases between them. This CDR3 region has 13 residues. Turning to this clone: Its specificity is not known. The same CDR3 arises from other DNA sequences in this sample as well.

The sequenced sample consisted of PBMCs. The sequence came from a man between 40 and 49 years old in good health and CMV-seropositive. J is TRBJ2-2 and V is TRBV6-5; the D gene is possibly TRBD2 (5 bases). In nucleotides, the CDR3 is TGTGCCAGCAGTTACCGGGGTACCGGGGAGCTGTTTTTT. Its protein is CASSYRGTGELFF.